The present entry profiles one T cell receptor beta chain with its context. No cognate antigen has been identified for it. Base qualities are missing; no much larger clone stands one base away. The data are from a study of OX40 agonist ivuxolimab in advanced cancers. Background for the entire study: Ivuxolimab was a fully human IgG2 agonistic monoclonal antibody targeting the costimulatory receptor OX40 (CD134). Intravenous ivuxolimab was administered to patients every 2 weeks at six dose levels: 0.01, 0.1, 0.3, 1.5, 3 and 10 mg/kg. Of the 50 or so patients in dose escalation, about 19 had hepatocellular carcinoma, about 15 had melanoma, 9 had renal cell carcinoma and 9 had head and neck cancer. The dose-escalation cohort was roughly 80% male with a mean age of around 64 years, ranging from roughly 20 to 80. Patients were allowed to have had prior anti-PD-1, anti-PD-L1 or anti-CTLA-4 therapy, and approximately 40% of the dose-escalation patients had been treated with checkpoint inhibitors. Partial responses occurred in three dose-escalation patients: two with cutaneous melanoma and one with hepatocellular carcinoma. The point of sequencing TCRbeta in the periphery was to test whether ivuxolimab changed TCR sequence diversity and drove clonal T-cell expansion. The paper reports the monotherapy dose-escalation portion (N of about 50 patients) of the phase I ivuxolimab trial. General study outcomes and caveats: Clonal expansion of both CD4+ and CD8+ blood T cells was observed from baseline to week 6 at doses 0.1 to 3.0 mg/kg. Which antigens the clonally expanded peripheral T cells were specific for was not determined. In the 0.1-3.0 mg/kg groups, partial responders had among the lowest normalized peripheral clonal expansion, particularly in CD8+ T cells. Low levels of normalized T-cell clonal expansion were also seen in some patients who did not respond. On average, CD8+ T cells showed more expanded clones than CD4+ T cells after ivuxolimab.

Patients with a history of autoimmune disease or receiving systemic immunosuppression were excluded from the trial. Peripheral blood for TCR sequencing was collected from all dose cohorts at baseline, on cycle 4 day 1, and on cycle 7 day 1. The samples were taken from a phase I, first-in-human, multicenter, open-label dose-escalation trial of ivuxolimab. Adults with locally advanced or metastatic head and neck squamous cell, hepatocellular, melanoma or renal cell carcinoma were enrolled in the trial. CD4+ and CD8+ T cells were sorted separately from peripheral blood before TCR sequencing. From a lookup of the germline V gene, CDR1 and CDR2 are LGHNA and YNFKEQ. The CDR3, from cysteine to phenylalanine, totals 15 residues. Solely the CDR3 DNA is kept, with 45 bases framed from the first base. Compared with germline, V lacks 0 bases and J lacks 7 bases; bases without a gene match: 3. Genomic DNA was isolated from the sorted cells so that the TCRbeta CDR3 region could be sequenced. The immunoSEQ Assay was used to sequence the TCRbeta CDR3 regions. The source is immuneACCESS, and TCRdb retained only in-frame sequences with V and J called. Part of the clones is not carried over; for the studies checked, unresolved V genes explain less than half of this, and the remainder is unexplained. This sample has over 45,000 clones in its table, and just over 85% of those were observed once. The ten top clones hold 3.4% of the sample.

The input for sequencing was CD4+ or CD8+ T cells sorted from blood, taken in a trial of the OX40 agonist ivuxolimab. The chain employs TRBV4-2 and TRBJ2-4, with 10 middle bases fitting TRBD2. This receptor was taken from an adult with an advanced solid tumor such as melanoma, head and neck, liver or kidney cancer. The CDR3 in this case is CASSQEERGGNIQYF. DNA sequence: TGTGCCAGCAGCCAAGAGGAGCGGGGGGGGAACATTCAGTACTTC.